This T cell receptor beta chain was documented in a study of regulatory and conventional T cells in RAG deficiency. Some clones are missing from TCRdb's copy, which holds only in-frame ones; the method was immunoSEQ multiplex PCR. The sample carries roughly 45,000 clones, 90% recorded once. The CDR3 runs 15 residues. Germline assignment: CDR1 MNHNS and CDR2 SASEGT. V was cut by 7 bases and J by 4 bases, with 16 bases left in between. Blood CD4+ CD25-low CD127-high conventional T cells supplied the genomic DNA template. The sample was also reused in another study, on regulatory T cells. From that report: The PCR used 52 TRBV and 13 TRBJ primers.

Sequencing was carried out using CD4+ effector T cells sorted from blood. The receptor was isolated from a human donor in good health. The rearrangement links TRBV6-1 to TRBJ2-2; possible D gene TRBD1, 5 bases. The CDR3 loop reads CASILGQGTTGELFF. In DNA, the CDR3 is TGTGCCAGCATTCTGGGGCAGGGAACCACCGGGGAGCTGTTTTTT.